This T cell receptor (beta chain) was profiled in a study of cytomegalovirus exposure and HLA in healthy donors. Regarding this clone: Its antigen is not identified.

PCR primers comprised 60 Vbeta and 13 Jbeta primers. Profiling relied on immunoSEQ multiplex PCR, and the TCRdb table lists in-frame clones only, not all of them. The repertoire has 50,000 to 55,000 clones, 65% to 85% of them found once; the top ten carry under 2.5%. Overall study results and limits: The records held CMV serostatus as the only immune exposure information.

Specimen: PBMCs. This sequence was found in a boy aged 5-17 years in good health and CMV-seropositive.

CDR3 sequence (DNA): TGTGCCAGTGCCGTTAGCGGGGGGAATGTCAATGAGCAGTTCTTC. Translating gives CASAVSGGNVNEQFF. The chain joins TRBV2 to TRBJ2-1; TRBD2 aligns across 10 bases. Germline loops: CDR1 SNHLY, CDR2 FYNNEI. CDR3 size: 15 residues. Trimming at V came to 9 bases and at J to 6 bases, leaving 11 bases not matched to a gene.